These 21 T cell receptor beta chains came from one sample sequenced in a study of blood T cell repertoires in COVID-19. Using immunoSEQ multiplex PCR, the repertoire was profiled, and TCRdb retains in-frame clones only, with some absent. In the table there are approximately 240,000 clones, 65% to 85% of which are singletons. Sequenced input: peripheral blood. These receptors were taken from a woman aged 60-75 years with acute or convalescent COVID-19.

This clone was observed a few times. The chain couples TRBV4-3 to TRBJ1-2; D might be TRBD1 (6 bases). V was clipped by 0 bases and J by 3 bases, with 11 bases between them. From germline, CDR1 is LGHNA and CDR2 YSLEER. There are 15 residues in the CDR3. CDR3 sequence: CASSQDRGDDYGYTF. The CDR3 DNA follows: TGCGCCAGCAGCCAAGACAGGGGAGATGACTATGGCTACACCTTC.

The chain is built from TRBV6-2 or TRBV6-3 and TRBJ2-1, with D possibly being TRBD2 (6 bases). Germline CDR1 MNHEY, CDR2 SVGEGT. The CDR3 is 16 residues long. The V gene lost 3 bases and the J gene lost 3 bases, with 15 bases spanning the gap. The CDR3 DNA sequence: TGTGCCAGCAGTTATTGGGGTGGCGGGATCTACAATGAGCAGTTCTTC. Its translation: CASSYWGGGIYNEQFF.

The chain combines TRBV4-2 with TRBJ1-1, with D possibly TRBD1 on 5 matching bases. The V gene lost 3 bases and the J gene lost 1 base, with 15 bases spanning the gap. This CDR3 has 16 residues. Per the germline V gene, CDR1 is LGHNA and CDR2 is YNFKEQ. The CDR3 region has the DNA TGTGCCAGCAGCCAGAATTCTGACAGCCGGAACACTGAAGCTTTCTTT. Protein product: CASSQNSDSRNTEAFF.

This chain joins TRBV5-4 and TRBJ1-1; 7 bases agree with TRBD1. The CDR3 loop spans 13 amino acids. Germline CDR1 and CDR2: SGHNT and YYREEE (reference sequence). Unmatched junction bases numbered 7, after V lost 1 base and J lost 10 bases. As DNA, the CDR3 is TGTGCCAGCAGCTTGACTCAGGGGGAAGGAGCTTTCTTT. Translating it yields CASSLTQGEGAFF.

Only one count was recorded for this clone. This chain connects TRBV7-2 to TRBJ2-3, with 15 bases matching TRBD2. Trimming cost V 1 base and J 5 bases; bases outside gene matches: 4. This CDR3 is built from 17 residues. Germline V gene lookup returns CDR1 SGHTA and CDR2 FQGNSA. This CDR3 reads CASSLGTSGGAVDTQYF. DNA for the CDR3: TGTGCCAGCAGCTTAGGGACTAGCGGGGGGGCAGTAGATACGCAGTATTTT.

The chain carries TRBV10-3 and TRBJ1-4, with unresolved D. V was shortened by 6 bases and J by 5 bases, with 10 bases between the two germline ends. Per germline, CDR1 ENHRY and CDR2 SYGVKD. This CDR3 has 13 residues. As DNA, the CDR3 is TGTGCCATCAGGCAGAACCAGAATGAAAAACTGTTTTTT. It translates to CAIRQNQNEKLFF.

The chain has TRBV7-3 and TRBJ2-1; D possibly corresponds to TRBD2 (6 bases). The CDR3 runs to 15 residues. The germline gives CDR1 SGHTA, CDR2 FQGTGA. V was trimmed by 5 bases and J by 7 bases, leaving 18 bases between them. The CDR3 DNA reads as TGTGCCAGCAGCCCACTCGGTCTTCGGGAGAATGAGCAGTTCTTC. Its translation: CASSPLGLRENEQFF.

This clone turned up a few times. The chain joins TRBV7-2 to TRBJ2-1; 10 bases match TRBD2. V shed 4 bases and J 9 bases; nucleotides not matched to a gene: 9. Germline loops: CDR1 SGHTA, CDR2 FQGNSA. CDR3 length: 15 residues. The CDR3 sequence: CASSSLAGSPGEQFF. The CDR3 region has the DNA TGTGCCAGCAGCTCACTAGCGGGGTCCCCGGGTGAGCAGTTCTTC.

The chain employs TRBV6-5 and TRBJ1-2, with 8 bases matching TRBD1. V was clipped by 8 bases and J by 8 bases; unmatched bases: 10. Germline V gene data show CDR1 as MNHEY and CDR2 as SVGAGI. CDR3 length: 13 amino acids. As DNA, the CDR3 is TGTGCCAGCCGGCTCGTGACAGGGGACGGCTACACCTTC. Its translation: CASRLVTGDGYTF.

This clone was counted a few times. The chain uses TRBV5-4 and TRBJ1-6; 7 bases are a match to TRBD1. The germline CDR1 and CDR2 sequences are SGHNT and YYREEE (reference sequence). CDR3 length equals 16 residues. V trimming: 0 bases; J trimming: 3 bases; junction bases outside the gene matches: 3. In DNA, the CDR3 is TGTGCCAGCAGCTTGGCCGCAGGGGGCTATAATTCACCCCTCCACTTT. Translating gives CASSLAAGGYNSPLHF.

The chain carries TRBV2 and TRBJ2-2; TRBD2 aligns across 8 bases. The V and J ends lost 3 bases and 8 bases, in that order; junction bases with no gene match: 5. Per germline, CDR1 SNHLY and CDR2 FYNNEI. The CDR3 covers 14 residues. In DNA form, the CDR3 reads TGTGCCAGCAGTGATACGGGGGGGCTGGGGGAGCTGTTTTTT. Amino acid sequence: CASSDTGGLGELFF.

The chain is built from TRBV4-2 and TRBJ1-5; D is unclear. CDR3 length: 14 amino acids. Germline V lookup: CDR1 LGHNA, CDR2 YNFKEQ. Trimming left V 0 bases short and J 9 bases short, with 12 bases between. CDR3 sequence: CASSQDGGLSPQHF. CDR3 bases: TGTGCCAGCAGCCAAGATGGAGGGTTGTCGCCCCAGCATTTT.

In DNA, the CDR3 is TGTGCCAGCGGAACAGGGACCCAGACATATGGCTACACCTTC. Residues: CASGTGTQTYGYTF. This chain links TRBV5-6 with TRBJ1-2, with a weak D call TRBD1 (6 bases). Trimming shortened V by 7 bases and J by 5 bases, and 18 bases separated the two germline ends. The CDR3 extends over 14 amino acids. CDR1 SGHDT and CDR2 YYEEEE come from the germline V gene.

The chain combines TRBV18 with TRBJ1-6; 7 bases are a match to TRBD1. Germline V lookup: CDR1 KGHSH, CDR2 LQKENI. CDR3 length: 16 residues. Germline trimming cut 0 bases from V and 7 bases from J; bases unmatched to any gene: 6. The CDR3 bases are TGTGCCAGCTCACCACCGGGTTTGACAGGGAATTCACCCCTCCACTTT. Its translation: CASSPPGLTGNSPLHF.

The chain carries TRBV19 and TRBJ2-3; 7 positions agree with TRBD2. The germline CDR1 and CDR2 sequences are LNHDA and SQIVND (reference sequence). The J segment lost 2 bases and the V segment lost 6 bases, leaving 11 bases of the junction unmatched. The CDR3 sequence is 16 residues long. CDR3 in DNA: TGTGCCAGTAGGGGAGGGCCCAGGACCTTCACAGATACGCAGTATTTT. Protein sequence: CASRGGPRTFTDTQYF.

This sequence joins TRBV6-2 or TRBV6-3 and TRBJ1-1; tentatively, D is TRBD1 (6 bases). The CDR3 consists of 14 residues. CDR1 and CDR2 (germline): MNHEY, SVGEGT. Trimming cost V 0 bases and J 5 bases, with 10 bases left between them. The chain's CDR3 is CASSYSPGETEAFF. The CDR3 bases are TGTGCCAGCAGTTACTCGCCAGGGGAAACTGAAGCTTTCTTT.

The rearrangement links TRBV29-1 to TRBJ2-1; the D gene is possibly TRBD1 (6 bases). Germline values: CDR1 SQVTM, CDR2 ANQGSEA. The V end lost 4 bases, the J end lost 0 bases, and 13 bases lay between the germline ends. The CDR3 runs to 15 residues. The CDR3 DNA reads as TGCAGCGTTGTTCAGGGGTCGAGCTCCTACAATGAGCAGTTCTTC. This codes for CSVVQGSSSYNEQFF.

This clone appeared once. J is TRBJ1-5 and V is TRBV12-3 or TRBV12-4, with D perhaps TRBD1 (6 bases). The CDR3 is 13 residues long. Trimming removed 7 bases from V and 0 bases from J, with 7 bases in between. The CDR3 DNA reads as TGTGCCAGCAACAGGGATAGCAATCAGCCCCAGCATTTT. It translates to CASNRDSNQPQHF.

This rearrangement joins TRBV7-2 to TRBJ2-7, with 12 bases aligning to TRBD1. CDR3 length equals 14 residues. The V and J ends lost 5 bases and 3 bases, in that order; junction bases with no gene match: 2. CDR1 and CDR2 from the germline V gene are SGHTA and FQGNSA. The CDR3 DNA sequence: TGTGCCAGCAGCCGGGACAGGGGGCACTACGAGCAGTACTTC. It codes for CASSRDRGHYEQYF.

The V and J genes are TRBV12-3 or TRBV12-4 and TRBJ1-5; D is unclear. V lost 2 bases to trimming and J lost 0 bases, with 2 bases between them. CDR3 length equals 13 residues. Written as DNA, the CDR3 is TGTGCCAGCAGTTTATATAGCAATCAGCCCCAGCATTTT. This translates into CASSLYSNQPQHF.

CDR3 in DNA: TGTGCCAGCAGCTCACCACCGACTAGACAAGAGACCCAGTACTTC. As protein: CASSSPPTRQETQYF. The J gene is TRBJ2-5, the V gene TRBV11-2; D might be TRBD2 (6 bases). There are 15 residues in the CDR3. V dropped 4 bases and J dropped 2 bases, with 14 bases sitting between them. In germline, CDR1 is SGHAT, CDR2 FQNNGV.